This T cell receptor beta chain was recorded in a study of blood T cell repertoires in COVID-19. Whole-study context: Collection of acute and convalescent COVID-19 samples took place in the United States, Italy and Spain. From T cells, B-cell-depleted T cells, or PBMCs came the material, which was cDNA or gDNA.

As originally analysed: Researchers report that nucleated cell counts were estimated from reference gene primer amplification. Assay: immunoSEQ multiplex PCR; the TCRdb copy retains only in-frame clones and omits some. From that table come the V and J calls and clone size; the DNA was used to work out D and trimming. The repertoire includes approximately 20,000 clones, roughly 93% of them detected once, and about 16% sits in the top ten. There are 13 residues in the CDR3. CDR1 and CDR2 (germline): SGHAT, FQNNGV. Deletions cut 5 bases from V and 3 bases from J, with 11 bases between. This clone was picked up a small number of times.

The receptor's source is a human donor in a cohort sampled during active COVID-19. Sequencing was done on a sample of peripheral blood. The V gene is TRBV11-2, the J gene TRBJ2-7; TRBD1 is a possible D gene (5 bases). The CDR3 reads CASSIGHIYEQYF. The CDR3, as DNA: TGTGCCAGCAGCATTGGACACATCTACGAGCAGTACTTC.